Shown below are 20 T cell receptor beta chains from a single sample sequenced in a study of shared clonotypes between healthy human individuals. Naive CD8 cells lacked CD45RO, underwent positive selection for CCR7 and left out terminally differentiated effector memory CD45RA+ cells. The repertoire was sequenced with immunoSEQ multiplex PCR; TCRdb's copy has only in-frame clones and lacks some. The sample lists more than 2 million clones, about 94% occurring once. The sequenced sample was naive CD8+ T cells from PBMCs. The receptor set was obtained from a man between 18 and 29 years old in good health. Some clones in this sample may be carry-over from other donors' samples.

The gene calls are TRBV29-1 and TRBJ2-1; TRBD2 aligns across 7 bases. The V gene's germline CDR1 is SQVTM and CDR2 ANQGSEA. Germline trimming cut 8 bases from V and 8 bases from J; bases unmatched to any gene: 15. CDR3 size: 14 residues. Written as DNA, the CDR3 is TGCAGCTTTTTGAGGGTGGGAGGGATGGATGAGCAGTTCTTC. This encodes CSFLRVGGMDEQFF.

The chain couples TRBV9 to TRBJ1-1; maybe TRBD1 (5 bases). Between the trimmed V and J ends, which lost 4 bases and 5 bases, there was a span of 24 bases. Germline assignment: CDR1 SGDLS and CDR2 YYNGEE. The CDR3 has 17 residues. The CDR3 nucleotides are TGTGCCAGCAGCCCAGAAGCGGACCCAGGGATTGGGACTGAAGCTTTCTTT. Residues: CASSPEADPGIGTEAFF.

The chain has TRBV19 and TRBJ1-1, with TRBD1 as a possible D gene (5 bases). CDR3 length: 16 residues. The ends were cut back, 4 bases at V and 0 bases at J, with 15 bases in the middle. The germline V gene encodes CDR1 LNHDA and CDR2 SQIVND (reference sequence). The CDR3 nucleotides read TGTGCCAGTAGTACCCCAGGGATCGCGGTGAACACTGAAGCTTTCTTT. Protein: CASSTPGIAVNTEAFF.

The J gene is TRBJ1-1, the V gene TRBV19; D unresolved. The germline V and J ends were trimmed by 0 bases and 3 bases, with 11 bases remaining between them. Germline assignment: CDR1 LNHDA and CDR2 SQIVND (reference sequence). This CDR3 spans 15 amino acids. The CDR3 loop is CASSIDIEVDTEAFF. The CDR3 DNA is TGTGCCAGTAGTATAGATATCGAGGTGGACACTGAAGCTTTCTTT.

V and J are TRBV18 and TRBJ2-6; 7 bases fit TRBD1. Trimming cost V 5 bases and J 2 bases; bases outside gene matches: 15. This CDR3 contains 19 residues. Germline V lookup: CDR1 KGHSH, CDR2 LQKENI. The CDR3 sequence is CASSNITGTAAPGANVLTF. CDR3 nucleotide sequence: TGTGCCAGCTCAAATATAACCGGGACAGCGGCCCCTGGGGCCAACGTCCTGACTTTC.

The genes are TRBV7-6 and TRBJ1-6, with no clear D. CDR3 length: 21 residues. Between the trimmed V and J ends, which lost 0 bases and 5 bases, there was a span of 26 bases. The germline CDR1 and CDR2 sequences are SGHVS and FNYEAQ. CDR3 region: CASSLALKGSGQATNNSPLHF. CDR3 DNA: TGTGCCAGCAGCTTAGCGCTAAAAGGGTCGGGTCAGGCCACAAATAATTCACCCCTCCACTTT. The variable domain in full, with the rest retrieved from reference TRBV7-6 and TRBJ1-6, is GAGVSQSPRYKVTKRGQDVALRCDPISGHVSLYWYRQALGQGPEFLTYFNYEAQQDKSGLPNDRFSAERPEGSISTLTIQRTEQRDSAMYRCASSLALKGSGQATNNSPLHFGNGTRLTVT.

Worth noting for this clone: The identical CDR3 is also encoded by other nucleotide sequences in the sample. This chain links TRBV29-1 with TRBJ2-1; 7 bases map to TRBD2. After removal of 7 bases from V and 0 bases from J, the junction contained 6 bases not matched to a gene. CDR3 length: 14 residues. Germline V lookup: CDR1 SQVTM, CDR2 ANQGSEA. CDR3 nucleotides: TGCAGCGCTGGCGGCGGGAGCTCCTACAATGAGCAGTTCTTC. This encodes CSAGGGSSYNEQFF.

This sequence joins TRBV30 and TRBJ2-1; possibly TRBD1 for D (6 bases). CDR1 GTSNPN and CDR2 SVGIG come from the germline V gene (reference sequence). This CDR3 is built from 17 residues. Trimming took off 2 bases at V and 2 bases at J, with 19 bases between the two ends. This CDR3 reads CAWSLQRQAEAYNEQFF. DNA of the CDR3: TGTGCCTGGAGTCTCCAACGACAGGCCGAAGCCTACAATGAGCAGTTCTTC.

V is TRBV15 and J is TRBJ2-1, with 14 bases that match TRBD2. Germline V gene lookup returns CDR1 LNHNV and CDR2 YYDKDF (reference sequence). The V and J ends lost 5 bases and 8 bases, in that order; junction bases with no gene match: 8. The CDR3 length is 16 residues. The CDR3 sequence: CATSRGTSGRYYEQFF. CDR3 sequence (DNA): TGTGCCACCAGCCGAGGGACTAGCGGGAGATATTATGAGCAGTTCTTC. Supplemented by reference TRBV15 and TRBJ2-1, the full variable domain reads DAMVIQNPRYQVTQFGKPVTLSCSQTLNHNVMYWYQQKSSQAPKLLFHYYDKDFNNEADTPDNFQSRRPNTSFCFLDIRSPGLGDTAMYLCATSRGTSGRYYEQFFGPGTRLTVL.

Concerning this clone itself: One end of the junction fails to match germline, which may point to a read error. This CDR3 is CASSQDQTDPRRDF. The DNA for the CDR3 is TGCGCCAGCAGCCAAGATCAGACAGACCCACGTCGGGACTTC. J is TRBJ2-7 and V is TRBV4-1; TRBD1 might be the D (5 bases). The CDR3 length is 14 residues. Germline CDR1 is MGHRA and CDR2 is YSYEKL.

The chain uses TRBV14 and TRBJ2-1, with no clear D. CDR3 size: 13 residues. CDR1 is SGHDN and CDR2 is FVKESK in the germline V gene. Trimming pared 3 bases from V and 5 bases from J, leaving 8 bases between. The CDR3 nucleotides are TGTGCCAGCAGCCACGAAGGCCACAATGAGCAGTTCTTC. As protein: CASSHEGHNEQFF.

The gene calls are TRBV27 and TRBJ2-7; D might be TRBD2 (6 bases). The CDR3 is 14 residues long. The V end lost 2 bases, the J end lost 3 bases, and 11 bases lay between the germline ends. Germline V gene data show CDR1 as MNHEY and CDR2 as SMNVEV (reference sequence). The CDR3 region is CASSLRPGGYEQYF. In DNA, the CDR3 is TGTGCCAGCAGTTTAAGGCCCGGGGGCTACGAGCAGTACTTC.

The gene calls are TRBV15 and TRBJ1-4, with D perhaps TRBD1 (6 bases). Germline V gene lookup returns CDR1 LNHNV and CDR2 YYDKDF (reference sequence). The CDR3 loop spans 13 amino acids. Trimming took off 1 base at V and 8 bases at J, with 8 bases between the two ends. The CDR3: CATSRAGGEKLFF. Here the CDR3 DNA reads TGTGCCACCAGCAGAGCTGGGGGCGAAAAACTGTTTTTT.

The genes are TRBV23-1 and TRBJ2-7; D call uncertain. TRBV23-1 is assigned to the ORF class and has an uncertain function. Trimming left V 1 base short and J 5 bases short, with 24 bases between. The CDR3 is 18 amino acids. The CDR3 nucleotides are TGCGCCAGCAGTCAATACCGCTTACACCGACCCCTGCTTCACGAGCAGTACTTC. Its translation: CASSQYRLHRPLLHEQYF.

This rearrangement joins TRBV7-3 to TRBJ2-5; D might be TRBD2 (6 bases). Germline V gene lookup returns CDR1 SGHTA and CDR2 FQGTGA. This CDR3 spans 13 amino acids. Trimming stripped 5 bases from V and 3 bases from J, with 10 bases between. For the CDR3, the DNA is TGTGCCAGCAGCCCCTCTAGCGAAGAGACCCAGTACTTC. Translating gives CASSPSSEETQYF.

The V and J genes are TRBV6-1 and TRBJ2-1, with a weak D call TRBD2 (6 bases). There are 16 residues in the CDR3. The germline gives CDR1 MNHNS, CDR2 SASEGT. Between the trimmed V and J ends, which lost 2 bases and 4 bases, there was a span of 15 bases. The CDR3 bases are TGTGCCAGCAGTGAATGGGGAGGTGAAGGGTACAATGAGCAGTTCTTC. Protein product: CASSEWGGEGYNEQFF.

The rearrangement joins TRBV27 to TRBJ2-5; 7 bases align to TRBD1. The ends lost 5 bases at V and 0 bases at J; junction bases unmatched: 9. Looked up from germline, CDR1 is MNHEY and CDR2 is SMNVEV (reference sequence). This CDR3 is 16 amino acids long. This CDR3 is CASSPWDSKYQETQYF. CDR3 DNA: TGTGCCAGCAGTCCCTGGGACAGCAAGTACCAAGAGACCCAGTACTTC.

The chain combines TRBV2 with TRBJ2-7; maybe TRBD1 (6 bases). CDR1 SNHLY and CDR2 FYNNEI come from the germline V gene. Trimming took off 3 bases at V and 2 bases at J, with 14 bases between the two ends. The CDR3 is 15 residues long. CDR3 nucleotide sequence: TGTGCCAGCAGTGAGGCCACAGGGATACCCTACGAGCAGTACTTC. Amino acids: CASSEATGIPYEQYF.

This clone was observed a single time. The genes are TRBV5-1 and TRBJ1-1; D unclear. Germline loops: CDR1 SGHRS, CDR2 YFSETQ. Trimming pared 2 bases from V and 1 base from J, leaving 9 bases between. The CDR3 covers 14 residues. Written as DNA, the CDR3 is TGCGCCAGCAGCTTTCAGGTCGGGAACACTGAAGCTTTCTTT. It encodes CASSFQVGNTEAFF.

This clone was observed a handful of times. The DNA of the CDR3 is TGTGCCAGCAGACAAGCCACTGACGGGAACACTGAAGCTTTCTTT. Protein product: CASRQATDGNTEAFF. The V gene is TRBV7-2, the J gene TRBJ1-1; D is unresolved. Per germline, CDR1 SGHTA and CDR2 FQGNSA. V lost 6 bases, J lost 1 base, and 15 bases lay in between. The CDR3 extends over 15 amino acids.